This TCR beta chain was captured in a study of beta chain features in type 1 diabetes. Whole-study findings and limits: Within each of all four CD4+ subsets, Type 1 diabetes patients had TCRB CDR3s that were moderately but significantly shorter.

Reverse transcription of all isolated RNA meant that expressed TCRB transcripts were sequenced. TCRdb's table, derived via immunoSEQ multiplex PCR, lists solely in-frame clones and lacks some. The profile shows 300,000 to 400,000 clones, approximately 10% of them singletons. Notes on this clone: Its target is unknown.

V dropped 5 bases and J dropped 7; count of bases not matched to a gene: 4. CDR1 MDHEN and CDR2 SYDVKM come from the germline V gene. This CDR3 comprises 12 residues. The TCR sequence derives from a man aged 25 to 45 with type 1 diabetes. The sample was central memory CD4+ T cells from blood. This rearrangement joins TRBV28 to TRBJ1-2; 7 bases line up with TRBD1. CDR3 nucleotide sequence: TGTGCCAGCAGTATATCAGGGGGTGGCTACACCTTC. Its translation: CASSISGGGYTF.